This T cell receptor beta chain originates from a study of blood T cell repertoires in COVID-19. Study information: Collection of acute and convalescent COVID-19 samples took place in the United States, Italy and Spain. From T cells, B-cell-depleted T cells, or PBMCs came the material, which was cDNA or gDNA.

Per the study methods: Nucleated cell number was recorded as an estimate derived from reference gene primer amplification. Sequencing used immunoSEQ multiplex PCR; TCRdb keeps in-frame clones, though not all of them. The D gene and trimming were derived from the DNA, and the V and J assignments and clone size from that table. The sample includes approximately 89,000 clones, 70% to 90% of them seen just once. Trimming removed 6 bases at V and 4 bases at J, with 18 bases between. The CDR3 has 15 residues. The germline gives CDR1 ENHRY, CDR2 SYGVKD. The sequencing input was peripheral blood. The clonotype was recovered from a woman aged 70 to 79 with active or convalescent COVID-19. The chain is built from TRBV10-3 and TRBJ1-2; D gene uncertain. CDR3 residues: CAISATRGPLYGYTF. The CDR3, as DNA: TGTGCCATCAGCGCTACAAGAGGTCCCCTCTATGGCTACACCTTC.